Listed below are T cell receptor beta chains from one sample, sequenced in a study of cytomegalovirus exposure and HLA in healthy donors. The repertoire was sequenced with immunoSEQ multiplex PCR; TCRdb's copy has only in-frame clones and lacks some. The sample yields about 260,000 clones, roughly four fifths seen once. Material: PBMCs. These receptors all stem from a woman aged 40 to 49 in good health and CMV-seropositive. The CDR3 runs from the conserved cysteine through the conserved F or W. A D gene is named only where the DNA matches it firmly. Clone size appears in some rows only: once, few, many, or a class for an expanded clone.

length | D | size | J | V | DNA | CDR3
13 | - | - | TRBJ2-7 | TRBV30 | TGTGCCTGGGTGAAGGGACTGACCTACGAGCAGTACTTC | CAWVKGLTYEQYF
16 | TRBD2 | - | TRBJ2-1 | TRBV4-3 | TGCGCCAGCAGCCAAGACTGGCGGGAGGACTACAATGAGCAGTTCTTC | CASSQDWREDYNEQFF
14 | TRBD1 | - | TRBJ2-7 | TRBV19 | TGTGCCAGTAGTTACGACAGGGGGCTATACGAGCAGTACTTC | CASSYDRGLYEQYF
15 | - | - | TRBJ2-7 | TRBV18 | TGTGCCAGCTCACCCGACCCCTGGAGCTCCTACGAGCAGTACTTC | CASSPDPWSSYEQYF
16 | TRBD2 | - | TRBJ2-7 | TRBV11-3 | TGTGCCAGCAGCCCCGGGGGTAGCGGGAGTTCCTACGAGCAGTACTTC | CASSPGGSGSSYEQYF
15 | TRBD1 | - | TRBJ2-1 | TRBV27 | TGTGCCAGCAGTCCCCGGGACAGGGGTAGCAATGAGCAGTTCTTC | CASSPRDRGSNEQFF
16 | TRBD2 | - | TRBJ2-7 | TRBV6-1 | TGTGCCAGCAGTGATAGACAAGTAGCGGGTACCTACGAGCAGTACTTC | CASSDRQVAGTYEQYF
15 | TRBD2 | - | TRBJ2-7 | TRBV30 | TGTGCCTGGAGCGAAATAGCGGGGGGAGCATACGAGCAGTACTTC | CAWSEIAGGAYEQYF
14 | - | - | TRBJ1-2 | TRBV28 | TGTGCCAGCAGTTCAGGGGCAGATAACTATGGCTACACCTTC | CASSSGADNYGYTF
16 | TRBD2 | - | TRBJ2-3 | TRBV7-9 | TGTGCCAGCAGCCCCGGGACTAGCGGGTTCACAGATACGCAGTATTTT | CASSPGTSGFTDTQYF
16 | - | - | TRBJ2-1 | TRBV6-5 | TGTGCCAGCAGTTACTCAGGACAGAGCTCCTACAATGAGCAGTTCTTC | CASSYSGQSSYNEQFF
13 | - | - | TRBJ1-1 | TRBV30 | TGTGCCTGGAGTGTACAGGAGAACACTGAAGCTTTCTTT | CAWSVQENTEAFF
15 | - | - | TRBJ1-3 | TRBV19 | TGTGCCAGTAGTAACGACGCAGGGGTAGGAAACACCATATATTTT | CASSNDAGVGNTIYF
16 | TRBD2 | - | TRBJ2-7 | TRBV7-8 | TGTGCCAGCAGCTTAGTCGGACTAGCGGCAACCTACGAGCAGTACTTC | CASSLVGLAATYEQYF
14 | TRBD1 | - | TRBJ2-7 | TRBV27 | TGTGCCAGCAGGTCCCTCGGGACAGGGGATGAGCAGTACTTC | CASRSLGTGDEQYF
13 | - | once | TRBJ1-4 | TRBV5-1 | TGCGCCAGCAGCGGCGACGGGAATGAAAAACTGTTTTTT | CASSGDGNEKLFF
12 | - | - | TRBJ2-1 | TRBV29-1 | TGCAGCGTTGATTCAGGGTACAATGAGCAGTTCTTC | CSVDSGYNEQFF